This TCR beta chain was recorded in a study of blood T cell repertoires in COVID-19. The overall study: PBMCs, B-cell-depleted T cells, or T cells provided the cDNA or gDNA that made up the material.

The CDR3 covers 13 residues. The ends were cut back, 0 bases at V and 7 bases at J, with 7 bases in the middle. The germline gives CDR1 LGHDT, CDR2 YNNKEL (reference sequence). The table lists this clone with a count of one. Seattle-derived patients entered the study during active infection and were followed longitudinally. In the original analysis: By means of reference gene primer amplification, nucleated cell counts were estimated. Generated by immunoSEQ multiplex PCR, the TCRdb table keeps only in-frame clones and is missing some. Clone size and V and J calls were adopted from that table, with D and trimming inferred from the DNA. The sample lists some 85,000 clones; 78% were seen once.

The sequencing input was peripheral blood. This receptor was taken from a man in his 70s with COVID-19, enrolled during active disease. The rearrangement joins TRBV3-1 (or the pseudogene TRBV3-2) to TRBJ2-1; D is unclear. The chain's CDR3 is CASSQDLENEQFF. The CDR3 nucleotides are TGTGCCAGCAGCCAAGATTTGGAGAATGAGCAGTTCTTC.